This entry describes one T cell receptor (beta chain). The antigen is unknown. This specimen comes from a study of blood T cells in healthy people across ages. Study results and limitations: Investigators treated diversity estimates from one million T cells as underestimates.

Together with a sample-barcoded 5' primer, a J-beta primer mix was included in a second PCR lasting roughly 7 to 11 cycles. Each CDR3 protein gets one entry after TCRdb re-called the 5' RACE reads with MiXCR. This sample has some 890,000 distinct CDR3 sequences, with just under 30% found just once. The CDR3 runs 15 residues. CDR1 MNHEY and CDR2 SMNVEV come from the germline V gene (reference sequence). V lost 6 bases and J lost 2, with 11 bases in between. The same data also went into a second study, on T cells of mothers and their children. That study adds: Thymic selection shapes TCR recombination output similarly in related and unrelated pairs.

This receptor was identified in a woman aged 40 to 50 in good health. Sequencing was done on a sample of blood. V usage is TRBV27 and J usage is TRBJ2-6, with a possible D match to TRBD1 (6 bases). The CDR3 DNA sequence: TGTGCCAGCAGGTCACAGGGTACTGGGGCCAACGTCCTGACTTTC. Its protein is CASRSQGTGANVLTF.